This T cell receptor (beta chain) was captured in a study of identical twins. Study-wide findings and caveats: The conclusions drew on cross-sectional statistical analysis instead of tracking the same donors. It was possible that invariant MAIT and iNKT cells partly confounded the zero-insertion analyses. Memory repertoires lacked the insertion deficit that abundant cord blood beta clonotypes showed. Shared out-of-frame alpha sequences (those common to twins) showed excess low generation probability.

TCRdb reanalysed the 5' RACE reads using MiXCR and keeps one entry per CDR3 protein. Among about 690,000 distinct CDR3 sequences listed, 5.5% to 6.5% were seen once. V gave up 3 bases and J gave up 8 bases; unmatched junction bases: 16. Germline V lookup: CDR1 SGHRS, CDR2 YFSETQ. The CDR3 has 19 residues. This clonotype showed up just a few times. Its antigen is not known. Sequencing used naive T cells sorted from blood. This chain links TRBV5-1 with TRBJ2-1; 14 bases map to TRBD2. The TCR originated in a man aged 18 to 29 in good health. Here the CDR3 reads CASSSGLAGGRGSIDEQFF. CDR3 in DNA: TGCGCCAGCAGCTCCGGACTAGCGGGAGGTCGGGGGTCTATCGATGAGCAGTTCTTC.